This note documents a single T cell receptor beta chain sequence. The data were obtained in a study of blood T cell repertoires in COVID-19. Study summary: Specimens from acute and convalescent COVID-19 originated in the United States, Italy and Spain. T cells, B-cell-depleted T cells, or PBMCs supplied cDNA or gDNA.

The length of the CDR3 is 18 residues. The J segment lost 1 base and the V segment lost 7 bases, leaving 15 bases of the junction unmatched. In germline, CDR1 is KGHSH, CDR2 LQKENI. Original data processing: Amplification with reference gene primers provided the estimates of nucleated cell counts. TCRdb's copy holds only in-frame clones and misses some; the assay was immunoSEQ multiplex PCR. That table furnishes V, J and clone size, whereas the DNA furnished D and trimming. Here the sample spans under 250,000 clones, over 70% being singletons. This chain connects TRBV18 to TRBJ1-1, with 10 nucleotides matching TRBD1. The sequenced sample consisted of peripheral blood. This receptor was obtained from a woman in her 70s with acute or convalescent COVID-19. CDR3 DNA sequence: TGTGCCAGCTGCCTCCGGGACAGGGGCGTTCTTGAGAACACTGAAGCTTTCTTT. Encoded protein: CASCLRDRGVLENTEAFF.